These T cell receptor beta chains were read from a single sample in a study of blood T cell repertoires in COVID-19. Sequencing was performed with immunoSEQ multiplex PCR; in TCRdb, only in-frame clones are kept and a portion is missing. The repertoire holds about 330,000 clones, with about 89% as singletons. The sequenced sample was PBMCs or T cells enriched from blood (not recorded which). The receptor source for this set is a woman aged 25 to 45 who had recovered from COVID-19. Both conserved end residues are part of each CDR3. A D gene is named only where the DNA matches it firmly. Rows give clone size only sometimes, using once, few, many, or a class for an expanded clone.

V gene,clone size,J gene,D gene,CDR3 protein,CDR3 DNA
TRBV27,NA,TRBJ1-5,TRBD1,CASRWTGDGQPQHF,TGTGCCAGCAGATGGACAGGGGACGGTCAGCCCCAGCATTTT
TRBV25-1,NA,TRBJ1-1,TRBD1,CASSAGTGAFF,TGTGCCAGCAGTGCTGGGACAGGAGCTTTCTTT
TRBV5-1,NA,TRBJ2-3,TRBD1,CASSPGTGGTDTQYF,TGCGCCAGCAGCCCTGGAACAGGGGGCACAGATACGCAGTATTTT
TRBV30,NA,TRBJ1-2,TRBD1,CACWDRAFYGYTF,TGTGCCTGTTGGGACAGGGCGTTTTATGGCTACACCTTC
TRBV7-7,NA,TRBJ1-5,NA,CASSLDRDQPQHF,TGTGCCAGCAGCTTAGATCGGGATCAGCCCCAGCATTTT
TRBV19,NA,TRBJ1-6,NA,CASSRFLPAGGDNSPLHF,TGTGCCAGTAGTCGATTCCTCCCGGCAGGTGGTGATAATTCACCCCTCCACTTT
TRBV5-1,NA,TRBJ1-1,NA,CASSLIQGNTEAFF,TGCGCCAGCAGCTTGATACAGGGGAACACTGAAGCTTTCTTT
TRBV5-1,NA,TRBJ1-1,NA,CASSLVGLRLGTEAFF,TGCGCCAGCAGCTTGGTGGGGCTCCGGTTGGGCACTGAAGCTTTCTTT
TRBV11-3,NA,TRBJ1-1,NA,CASSLDAGRRNTEAFF,TGTGCCAGCAGCTTAGATGCTGGCAGAAGGAACACTGAAGCTTTCTTT
TRBV9,once,TRBJ2-3,NA,CASSVGTDSKGSDTQYF,TGTGCCAGCAGCGTAGGGACGGATTCCAAGGGGTCAGATACGCAGTATTTT
TRBV19,NA,TRBJ1-4,NA,CASSQQLLNEKLFF,TGTGCCAGTAGTCAACAGCTACTTAATGAAAAACTGTTTTTT
TRBV14,NA,TRBJ2-1,TRBD2,CASSQDREDEQFF,TGTGCCAGCAGCCAAGATCGGGAGGATGAGCAGTTCTTC
TRBV7-2,NA,TRBJ1-3,TRBD1,CASSPDRDGNTIYF,TGTGCCAGCAGTCCCGACAGGGATGGAAACACCATATATTTT
TRBV28,NA,TRBJ2-3,TRBD1,CASSSATGAGTDTQYF,TGTGCCAGCAGTAGCGCAACAGGGGCGGGCACAGATACGCAGTATTTT
TRBV6-1,NA,TRBJ1-6,NA,CASSELGRVLHF,TGTGCCAGCAGTGAATTGGGCAGGGTCCTCCACTTT
TRBV15,NA,TRBJ2-3,NA,CATSIDRSTDTQYF,TGTGCCACCAGCATTGACAGAAGCACAGATACGCAGTATTTT
TRBV6-2/TRBV6-3,NA,TRBJ1-4,NA,CASSYDSQNNEKLFF,TGTGCCAGCAGTTACGATTCCCAGAATAATGAAAAACTGTTTTTT
TRBV6-1,NA,TRBJ1-5,NA,CASSETGFNQPQHF,TGTGCCAGCAGTGAAACGGGGTTCAATCAGCCCCAGCATTTT
TRBV7-9,NA,TRBJ1-5,TRBD1,CASSGDRVVSPNQPQHF,TGTGCCAGCAGCGGCGACAGGGTAGTCTCTCCCAATCAGCCCCAGCATTTT
TRBV7-9,NA,TRBJ1-4,NA,CASSPSGGGLTNEKLFF,TGTGCCAGCAGCCCTTCCGGTGGAGGTTTAACTAATGAAAAACTGTTTTTT
TRBV19,NA,TRBJ1-5,TRBD1,CASSTQTGYHQPQHF,TGTGCCAGTAGTACTCAGACAGGGTACCATCAGCCCCAGCATTTT
TRBV2,NA,TRBJ1-4,NA,CASRTYRDTNEKLFF,TGTGCCAGCAGAACCTACAGGGATACTAATGAAAAACTGTTTTTT
TRBV5-6,NA,TRBJ2-2,TRBD2,CASSPLAGGPLGELFF,TGTGCCAGCAGCCCTCTAGCGGGGGGGCCACTTGGGGAGCTGTTTTTT
TRBV10-3,NA,TRBJ2-6,NA,CAISPLSGANVLTF,TGTGCCATCAGTCCACTCTCTGGGGCCAACGTCCTGACTTTC
TRBV6-4,NA,TRBJ2-1,TRBD1,CAGDRAANEQFF,TGTGCCGGCGACAGGGCGGCCAATGAGCAGTTCTTC
TRBV5-6,few,TRBJ1-2,NA,CASSLLTVHGYTF,TGTGCCAGCAGCTTGTTGACAGTACATGGCTACACCTTC
TRBV28,NA,TRBJ1-2,NA,CASRNGRGGYTF,TGTGCCAGCAGGAACGGGCGGGGTGGCTACACCTTC
TRBV7-2,once,TRBJ1-2,TRBD1,CASSLDGLLTGGERYGYTF,TGTGCCAGCAGCCTCGACGGCTTACTTACAGGGGGCGAGCGATATGGCTACACCTTC
TRBV25-1,NA,TRBJ1-4,NA,CASSHKYSGRGGEKLFF,TGTGCCAGCAGCCACAAATATTCAGGGAGAGGGGGTGAAAAACTGTTTTTT
TRBV15,NA,TRBJ1-3,TRBD1,CATSRDRVGGNTIYF,TGTGCCACCAGCAGGGACAGGGTAGGGGGAAACACCATATATTTT
TRBV18,NA,TRBJ1-5,TRBD1,CASSTPGQGNQPQHF,TGTGCCAGCTCAACACCGGGACAGGGGAATCAGCCCCAGCATTTT
TRBV19,few,TRBJ1-2,NA,CASSTLTVNYGYTF,TGTGCCAGTAGTACATTGACAGTCAACTATGGCTACACCTTC
TRBV3-1/TRBV3-2,NA,TRBJ2-5,NA,CASSQYREGETQYF,TGTGCCAGCAGCCAGTACAGGGAAGGAGAGACCCAGTACTTC
TRBV27,few,TRBJ2-1,NA,CASSPSTVPMGEQFF,TGTGCCAGCAGTCCTTCGACAGTACCGATGGGTGAGCAGTTCTTC
TRBV5-6,few,TRBJ1-2,TRBD1,CASSFKGQGFGYTF,TGTGCCAGCAGCTTCAAGGGACAGGGGTTTGGCTACACCTTC
TRBV27,NA,TRBJ1-2,NA,CASRKGGNPHGYGYTF,TGTGCCAGCCGAAAGGGAGGGAACCCACACGGCTATGGCTACACCTTC
TRBV7-9,NA,TRBJ1-1,NA,CASTDELIPGLSRTEAFF,TGTGCCAGCACCGATGAACTTATACCAGGGCTGAGTAGGACTGAAGCTTTCTTT
TRBV5-6,NA,TRBJ2-7,TRBD1,CASSSAGTEAYEQYF,TGTGCCAGCAGCTCCGCCGGGACAGAAGCCTACGAGCAGTACTTC
TRBV30,NA,TRBJ1-2,NA,CAWSDELRGYTF,TGTGCCTGGAGTGACGAACTTCGCGGCTACACCTTC
TRBV5-1,once,TRBJ2-1,TRBD1,CASSPKWDSLINEQFF,TGCGCCAGCAGCCCCAAATGGGACAGCCTTATCAATGAGCAGTTCTTC
TRBV9,few,TRBJ1-2,NA,CASSVEPENGYTF,TGTGCCAGCAGCGTAGAGCCCGAGAATGGCTACACCTTC
TRBV3-1/TRBV3-2,NA,TRBJ1-1,TRBD1,CASSRVGGGNTEAFF,TGTGCCAGCAGCCGAGTAGGGGGCGGAAACACTGAAGCTTTCTTT
TRBV7-2,once,TRBJ2-7,NA,CASSGRDLYEQYF,TGTGCCAGCAGCGGCCGGGATCTCTACGAGCAGTACTTC
TRBV11-1,NA,TRBJ1-1,NA,CASSFMTETNTEAFF,TGTGCCAGCAGCTTCATGACAGAGACGAACACTGAAGCTTTCTTT